The 21 T cell receptor beta chains below come from one sample, sequenced in a study of cytomegalovirus exposure and HLA in healthy donors. Use of 60 Vbeta and 13 Jbeta primers characterized the PCR. The protocol was immunoSEQ multiplex PCR, while the TCRdb copy is restricted to in-frame clones and leaves out a portion. The sample holds more than 140,000 clones. Sequencing was carried out using PBMCs. These receptors were obtained from a woman aged 18-29 years in good health and CMV-seronegative.

The genes are TRBV6-5 and TRBJ2-3; TRBD1 is a possible D gene (6 bases). Germline CDR1 and CDR2: MNHEY and SVGAGI. This CDR3 has 14 residues. V was trimmed by 4 bases and J by 3 bases, leaving 11 bases between them. The CDR3 DNA is TGTGCCAGCAGTTCGACAGGAACGACAGATACGCAGTATTTT. Its protein is CASSSTGTTDTQYF.

The rearrangement joins TRBV27 to TRBJ2-3; a weak D match, TRBD1 (6 bases). The ends were cut back, 3 bases at V and 1 base at J, with 20 bases in the middle. The CDR3 is made up of 18 amino acids. Germline assignment: CDR1 MNHEY and CDR2 SMNVEV (reference sequence). Here the CDR3 DNA reads TGTGCCAGCAGTTTCGCCTCGAGCCCACAGGGCCGCACAGATACGCAGTATTTT. Translating gives CASSFASSPQGRTDTQYF.

The rearrangement joins TRBV6-6 to TRBJ2-3, with TRBD1 matching over 7 bases. Germline assignment: CDR1 MNHNY and CDR2 SVGAGI (reference sequence). The length of the CDR3 is 16 residues. With V trimmed by 0 bases and J by 4 bases, 7 bases remained unmatched. The CDR3 sequence: CASSYSKTGYADTQYF. CDR3 bases: TGTGCCAGCAGTTACTCGAAGACAGGGTATGCAGATACGCAGTATTTT.

The rearrangement joins TRBV29-1 to TRBJ1-1, with 7 positions matching TRBD1. This CDR3 spans 15 amino acids. CDR1 is SQVTM and CDR2 is ANQGSEA in the germline V gene. V dropped 0 bases and J dropped 1; count of bases not matched to a gene: 5. The CDR3 nucleotides read TGCAGCGTTGAAGATGTAAACAGGGGGAACACTGAAGCTTTCTTT. Translated: CSVEDVNRGNTEAFF.

The chain joins TRBV10-3 to TRBJ2-5; D uncertain. The CDR3 contains 13 residues. Trimming cost V 5 bases and J 4 bases, with 11 bases left between them. The germline gives CDR1 ENHRY, CDR2 SYGVKD. In DNA, the CDR3 is TGTGCCATCAGTCTCACCACGGGAGAGACCCAGTACTTC. Translation gives CAISLTTGETQYF.

The chain links TRBV4-1 to TRBJ1-2; 7 nucleotides agree with TRBD1. Trimming at V came to 1 base and at J to 2 bases, leaving 13 bases not matched to a gene. Germline V CDR1 and CDR2: MGHRA, YSYEKL. This CDR3 region has 18 residues. This CDR3 reads CASSQVPTGALSNYGYTF. CDR3 sequence (DNA): TGCGCCAGCAGCCAAGTTCCCACAGGGGCCCTTTCGAACTATGGCTACACCTTC.

The V gene is TRBV9, the J gene TRBJ2-6; D is unresolved. CDR1 and CDR2 (germline): SGDLS, YYNGEE. The ends were cut back, 2 bases at V and 0 bases at J, with 15 bases in the middle. This CDR3 has 18 residues. The CDR3 spells CASSVFWQVTSGANVLTF. The DNA of the CDR3 is TGTGCCAGCAGCGTTTTCTGGCAGGTAACCTCTGGGGCCAACGTCCTGACTTTC.

CDR3 sequence (DNA): TGTGCCAGCAGCCAAGCCAGGGGATCCACTGAAGCTTTCTTT. Translating it yields CASSQARGSTEAFF. The chain couples TRBV14 to TRBJ1-1; D possibly corresponds to TRBD1 (6 bases). Trimming cost V 1 base and J 4 bases, with 10 bases left between them. CDR1 SGHDN and CDR2 FVKESK come from the germline V gene. CDR3 length: 14 amino acids.

The chain links TRBV5-1 to TRBJ2-4; 12 nucleotides line up with TRBD2. CDR3 length: 18 residues. Germline V gene data show CDR1 as SGHRS and CDR2 as YFSETQ. After removal of 0 bases from V and 0 bases from J, the junction contained 4 bases not matched to a gene. This chain's CDR3 is CASSLGLAGGIAKNIQYF. In nucleotides, the CDR3 is TGCGCCAGCAGCTTGGGGCTAGCGGGAGGGATAGCCAAAAACATTCAGTACTTC.

The rearrangement joins TRBV7-9 to TRBJ2-5; TRBD2 agrees at 10 bases. Judging by the DNA end, TRBJ2-7 fits better; the J call may be wrong. The CDR3 contains 16 residues. CDR1 SEHNR and CDR2 FQNEAQ come from the germline V gene (reference sequence). CDR3 sequence reads: CASSLVASGGLNEQYF. The DNA for the CDR3 is TGTGCCAGCAGCTTAGTGGCTAGCGGGGGCCTTAACGAGCAGTACTTC.

The gene calls are TRBV29-1 and TRBJ1-2, with a possible D match to TRBD1 (5 bases). V was cut by 2 bases and J by 7 bases, with 11 bases left in between. The CDR3 extends over 12 amino acids. CDR1 SQVTM and CDR2 ANQGSEA come from the germline V gene. The CDR3 nucleotides read TGCAGCGTTGAACGTCAGGGTCTTGGCTACACCTTC. It encodes CSVERQGLGYTF.

As concerns this clone: This sample includes further DNA sequences coding for the same CDR3. J is TRBJ1-5 and V is TRBV30; 8 bases line up with TRBD1. With V trimmed by 3 bases and J by 2 bases, 0 bases remained unmatched. The CDR3 has 13 amino acids. Germline V gene data show CDR1 as GTSNPN and CDR2 as SVGIG (reference sequence). The CDR3 coding sequence is TGTGCCTGGAGGACAGGGGGCAATCAGCCCCAGCATTTT. It is translated as CAWRTGGNQPQHF.

This sequence joins TRBV7-9 and TRBJ1-1, with D possibly TRBD1 on 6 matching bases. Germline CDR1 reads SEHNR; CDR2 reads FQNEAQ (reference sequence). The CDR3 loop spans 14 amino acids. V was clipped by 7 bases and J by 4 bases, with 16 bases between them. CDR3 in DNA: TGTGCCAGCACCCTACAGGGTGGTTTCACTGAAGCTTTCTTT. Its translation is CASTLQGGFTEAFF.

The gene calls are TRBV5-1 and TRBJ1-1; TRBD1 might be the D (5 bases). CDR1 SGHRS and CDR2 YFSETQ come from the germline V gene. V lost 4 bases and J 1 base, leaving 8 bases between the germline ends. The CDR3 runs 13 residues. The CDR3 here is CASSIDRNTEAFF. CDR3 DNA sequence: TGCGCCAGCAGCATTGACAGGAACACTGAAGCTTTCTTT.

V usage is TRBV5-4 and J usage is TRBJ2-7, with 7 nucleotides matching TRBD1. There are 15 residues in the CDR3. V shed 0 bases, J shed 2 bases, and the junction held 5 bases outside the gene matches. Germline V CDR1 and CDR2: SGHNT, YYREEE (reference sequence). Here the CDR3 reads CASSLEGTVTYEQYF. DNA of the CDR3: TGTGCCAGCAGCTTGGAGGGGACAGTGACCTACGAGCAGTACTTC.

J is TRBJ1-2 and V is TRBV4-3, with 7 bases lining up with TRBD1. This CDR3 comprises 15 residues. Trimming took 4 bases from V and 2 from J; bases not matched to a gene: 7. The germline CDR1 and CDR2 sequences are LGHNA and YSLEER. Written as DNA, the CDR3 is TGCGCCAGCAGCCGTTATCAGGGGGAGAACTATGGCTACACCTTC. Translated, it gives CASSRYQGENYGYTF.

The J gene is TRBJ2-3, the V gene TRBV4-2; the D gene is possibly TRBD1 (6 bases). Germline V gives CDR1 LGHNA, CDR2 YNFKEQ. Between the trimmed V and J ends, which lost 3 bases and 7 bases, there was a span of 23 bases. The CDR3 extends over 17 amino acids. The CDR3 loop is CASSQPVQGRPRYTQYF. In DNA form, the CDR3 reads TGTGCCAGCAGCCAGCCCGTGCAGGGGCGGCCCAGGTATACGCAGTATTTT.

The chain has TRBV11-3 and TRBJ2-5; tentatively, D is TRBD2 (5 bases). Trimming took 5 bases from V and 4 from J, leaving 20 bases between them. The CDR3 is made up of 16 amino acids. The germline CDR1 and CDR2 sequences are SGHNT and YENEEA. CDR3 bases: TGTGCCAGCAGCCCCTGGATTGGGTCGGGAAGAGAGACCCAGTACTTC. Residues: CASSPWIGSGRETQYF.

The V call is TRBV7-3, the J call TRBJ1-1; 7 positions match TRBD1. This CDR3 spans 13 amino acids. Unmatched junction bases numbered 6, after V lost 5 bases and J lost 6 bases. The germline V gene has CDR1 SGHTA and CDR2 FQGTGA. CDR3 in amino acids: CASSLQGYSEAFF. The CDR3 nucleotides read TGTGCCAGCAGCCTACAGGGGTATTCTGAAGCTTTCTTT.

This chain joins TRBV10-3 and TRBJ1-2; D is ambiguous. The germline V gene encodes CDR1 ENHRY and CDR2 SYGVKD. CDR3 length: 12 amino acids. The V gene lost 10 bases and the J gene lost 5 bases, with 14 bases spanning the gap. CDR3 DNA: TGTGCCAGCTTCGGTGCCGTTTATGGCTACACCTTC. It is translated as CASFGAVYGYTF.

The V call is TRBV4-1, the J call TRBJ1-3; TRBD1 aligns across 8 bases. Per the germline V gene, CDR1 is MGHRA and CDR2 is YSYEKL. The length of the CDR3 is 15 residues. The junction had 5 bases not matched to a gene; V was cut back by 3 bases and J by 4 bases. The DNA of the CDR3 is TGCGCCAGCAGCCACGGGACAGGTTCCGGAAACACCATATATTTT. This gives the protein CASSHGTGSGNTIYF.